The TCR beta chain described here comes from a study of OX40 agonist ivuxolimab in advanced cancers. As for the study in general: Cancers in dose escalation were hepatocellular, melanoma, renal cell and head and neck. Age averaged around 58 years (range roughly 23 to 80), and 80% to 90% were male.

The table came from immunoSEQ multiplex PCR; TCRdb's copy has only in-frame clones and leaves some out. The data contain about 50,000 clones, 81% of them seen just once; the ten biggest clones take up around 7.1%. General study points: Expanded clones belonging to CD8+ T cells outnumbered, on average, those of CD4+. Clonal expansion among partial responders at 0.1-3.0 mg/kg ranked near the lowest.

Details on this clone: Its cognate antigen is unknown.

This receptor was identified in an adult with an advanced solid tumor such as melanoma, head and neck, liver or kidney cancer. The source was CD4+ or CD8+ T cells sorted from blood, collected in a trial of the OX40 agonist ivuxolimab.

DNA of the CDR3: TGTGCCATCAGTGACTTGAAGGACAGGGGTTCCTACGAGCAGTACTTC. As protein: CAISDLKDRGSYEQYF. The V and J genes are TRBV10-3 and TRBJ2-7, with 9 bases fitting TRBD1. This CDR3 is built from 16 residues. Unmatched junction bases numbered 7, after V lost 3 bases and J lost 1 base. Germline lookup yields CDR1 ENHRY and CDR2 SYGVKD.